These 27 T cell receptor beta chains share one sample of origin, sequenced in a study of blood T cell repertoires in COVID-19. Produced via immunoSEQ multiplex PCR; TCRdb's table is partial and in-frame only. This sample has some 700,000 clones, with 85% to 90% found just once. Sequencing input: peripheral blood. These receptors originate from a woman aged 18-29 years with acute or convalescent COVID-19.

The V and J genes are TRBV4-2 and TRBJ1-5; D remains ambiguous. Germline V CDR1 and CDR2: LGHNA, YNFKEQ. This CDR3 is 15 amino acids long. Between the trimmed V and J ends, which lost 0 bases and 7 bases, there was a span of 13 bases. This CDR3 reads CASSQDLEGVQPQHF. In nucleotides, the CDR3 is TGTGCCAGCAGCCAAGATCTAGAGGGCGTACAGCCCCAGCATTTT.

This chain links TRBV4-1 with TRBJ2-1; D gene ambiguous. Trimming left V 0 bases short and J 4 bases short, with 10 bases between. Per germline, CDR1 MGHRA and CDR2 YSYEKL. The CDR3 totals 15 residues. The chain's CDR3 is CASSQDRFQYNEQFF. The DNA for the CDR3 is TGCGCCAGCAGCCAAGATCGTTTCCAGTACAATGAGCAGTTCTTC.

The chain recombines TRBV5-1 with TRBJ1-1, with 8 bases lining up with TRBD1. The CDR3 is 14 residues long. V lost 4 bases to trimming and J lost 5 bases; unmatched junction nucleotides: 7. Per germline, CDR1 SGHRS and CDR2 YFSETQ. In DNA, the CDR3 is TGCGCCAGCAGCCCACGGGACAGGCCGACTGAAGCTTTCTTT. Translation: CASSPRDRPTEAFF.

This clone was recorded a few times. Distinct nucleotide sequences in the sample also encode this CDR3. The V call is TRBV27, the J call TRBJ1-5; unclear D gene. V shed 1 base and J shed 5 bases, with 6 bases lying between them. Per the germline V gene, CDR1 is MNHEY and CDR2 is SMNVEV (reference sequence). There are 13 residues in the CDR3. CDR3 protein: CASSLWGDQPQHF. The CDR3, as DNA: TGTGCCAGCAGTTTATGGGGAGATCAGCCCCAGCATTTT.

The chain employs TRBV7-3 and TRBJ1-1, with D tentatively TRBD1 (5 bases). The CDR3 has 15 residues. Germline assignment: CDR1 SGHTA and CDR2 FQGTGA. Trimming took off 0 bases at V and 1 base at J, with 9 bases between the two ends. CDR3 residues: CASSLTGPGNTEAFF. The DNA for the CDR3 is TGTGCCAGCAGCTTAACGGGGCCAGGGAACACTGAAGCTTTCTTT.

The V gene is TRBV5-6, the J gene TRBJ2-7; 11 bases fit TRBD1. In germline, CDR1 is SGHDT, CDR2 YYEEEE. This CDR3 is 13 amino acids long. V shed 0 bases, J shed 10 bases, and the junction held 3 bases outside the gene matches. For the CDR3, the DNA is TGTGCCAGCAGCTTGGGGACAGGGGGCAGTCAGTACTTC. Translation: CASSLGTGGSQYF.

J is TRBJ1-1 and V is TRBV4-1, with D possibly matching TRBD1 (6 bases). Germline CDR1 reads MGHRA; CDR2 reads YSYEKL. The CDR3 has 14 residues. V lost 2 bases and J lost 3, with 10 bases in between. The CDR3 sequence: CASSQQQGYTEAFF. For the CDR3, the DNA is TGCGCCAGCAGCCAACAACAGGGTTACACTGAAGCTTTCTTT.

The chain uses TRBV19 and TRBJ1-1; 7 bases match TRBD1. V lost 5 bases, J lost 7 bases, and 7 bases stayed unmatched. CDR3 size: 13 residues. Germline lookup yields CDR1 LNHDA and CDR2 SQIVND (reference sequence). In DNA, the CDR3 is TGTGCCAGTAGTCGACAGGGAGTCCTTGAAGCTTTCTTT. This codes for CASSRQGVLEAFF.

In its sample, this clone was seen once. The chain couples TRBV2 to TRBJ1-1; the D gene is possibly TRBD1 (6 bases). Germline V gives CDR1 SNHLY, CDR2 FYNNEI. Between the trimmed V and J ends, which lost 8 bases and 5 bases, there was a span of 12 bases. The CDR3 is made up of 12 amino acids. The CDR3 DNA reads TGTGCCAGCGCAGGGGTGAGGACTGAAGCTTTCTTT. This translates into CASAGVRTEAFF.

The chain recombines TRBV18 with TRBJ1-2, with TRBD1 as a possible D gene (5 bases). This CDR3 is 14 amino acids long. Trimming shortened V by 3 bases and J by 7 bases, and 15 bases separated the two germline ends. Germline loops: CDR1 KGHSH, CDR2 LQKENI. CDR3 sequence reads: CASSPTVPLPGYTF. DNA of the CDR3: TGTGCCAGCTCACCGACAGTTCCACTTCCTGGCTACACCTTC. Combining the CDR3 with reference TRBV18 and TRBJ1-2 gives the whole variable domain NAGVMQNPRHLVRRRGQEARLRCSPMKGHSHVYWYRQLPEEGLKFMVYLQKENIIDESGMPKERFSAEFPKEGPSILRIQQVVRGDSAAYFCASSPTVPLPGYTFGSGTRLTVV.

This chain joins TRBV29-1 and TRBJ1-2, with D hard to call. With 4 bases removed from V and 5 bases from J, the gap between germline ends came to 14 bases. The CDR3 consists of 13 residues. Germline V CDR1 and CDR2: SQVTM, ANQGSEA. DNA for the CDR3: TGCAGCGTTGTTAGCCCAACATTTTATGGCTACACCTTC. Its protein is CSVVSPTFYGYTF.

The CDR3 region has the DNA TGTGCTACCAGCTGGGGCGGATCTCCCTACGAGCAGTACTTC. Protein sequence: CATSWGGSPYEQYF. V gene TRBV5-6 combines with J gene TRBJ2-7, with TRBD1 as a possible D gene (5 bases). This CDR3 has 14 residues. Germline V gene sequence: CDR1 SGHDT, CDR2 YYEEEE. Drawing the rest from reference TRBV5-6 and TRBJ2-7, the complete variable domain is DAGVTQSPTHLIKTRGQQVTLRCSPKSGHDTVSWYQQALGQGPQFIFQYYEEEERQRGNFPDRFSGHQFPNYSSELNVNALLLGDSALYLCATSWGGSPYEQYFGPGTRLTVT.

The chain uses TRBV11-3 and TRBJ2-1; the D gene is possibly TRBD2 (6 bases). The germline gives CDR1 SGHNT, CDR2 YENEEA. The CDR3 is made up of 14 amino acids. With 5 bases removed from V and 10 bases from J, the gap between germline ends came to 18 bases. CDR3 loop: CASSPFSGGWEQFF. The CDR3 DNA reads TGTGCCAGCAGCCCTTTTAGCGGAGGGTGGGAGCAGTTCTTC.

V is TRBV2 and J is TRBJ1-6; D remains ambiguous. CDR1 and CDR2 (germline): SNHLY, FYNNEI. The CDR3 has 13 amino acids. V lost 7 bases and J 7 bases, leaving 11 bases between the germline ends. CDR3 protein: CASTGLINSPLHF. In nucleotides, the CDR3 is TGTGCCAGCACTGGGCTGATCAATTCACCCCTCCACTTT.

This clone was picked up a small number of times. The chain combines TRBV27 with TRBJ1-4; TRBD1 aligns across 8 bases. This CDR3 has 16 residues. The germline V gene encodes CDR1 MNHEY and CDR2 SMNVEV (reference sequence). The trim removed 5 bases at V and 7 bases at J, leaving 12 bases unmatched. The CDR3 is CASSPDPRGRLEKLFF. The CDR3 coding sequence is TGTGCCAGCAGTCCCGACCCCAGGGGGCGCCTTGAAAAACTGTTTTTT.

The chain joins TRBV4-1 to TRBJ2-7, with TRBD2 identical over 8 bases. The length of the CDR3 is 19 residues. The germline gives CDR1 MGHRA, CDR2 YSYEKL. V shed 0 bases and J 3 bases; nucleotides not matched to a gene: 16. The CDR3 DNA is TGCGCCAGCAGCCAAGATAGCGGGACTTCCCACAGCGCCTTCTACGAGCAGTACTTC. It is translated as CASSQDSGTSHSAFYEQYF.

CDR3 amino acids: CASSYSAGLNTQYF. The CDR3 DNA sequence: TGTGCCAGCAGTTACTCAGCGGGGCTAAATACGCAGTATTTT. This chain uses TRBV6-5 with TRBJ2-3; 7 bases are a match to TRBD2. With 0 bases clipped from V and 7 bases from J, the junction kept 4 bases outside the gene matches. The CDR3 has 14 residues. Looked up from germline, CDR1 is MNHEY and CDR2 is SVGAGI.

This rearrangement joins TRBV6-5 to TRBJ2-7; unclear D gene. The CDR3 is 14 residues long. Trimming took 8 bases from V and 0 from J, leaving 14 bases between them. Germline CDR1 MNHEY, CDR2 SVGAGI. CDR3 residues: CASYSPTRSYEQYF. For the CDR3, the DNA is TGTGCCAGCTATTCCCCGACACGCTCCTACGAGCAGTACTTC.

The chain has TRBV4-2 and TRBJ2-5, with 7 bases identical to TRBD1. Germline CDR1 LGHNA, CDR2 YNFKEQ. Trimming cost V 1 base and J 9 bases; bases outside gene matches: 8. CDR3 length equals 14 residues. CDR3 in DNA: TGTGCCAGCAGCCAAGCAAGGGGGCCGGAAGCCCAGTACTTC. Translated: CASSQARGPEAQYF.

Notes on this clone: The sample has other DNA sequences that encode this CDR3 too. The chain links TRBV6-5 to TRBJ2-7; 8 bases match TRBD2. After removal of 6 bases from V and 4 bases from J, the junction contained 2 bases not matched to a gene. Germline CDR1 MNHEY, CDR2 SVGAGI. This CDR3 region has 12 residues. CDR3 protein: CASRTSGYEQYF. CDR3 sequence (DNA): TGTGCCAGCAGAACTAGCGGATACGAGCAGTACTTC.

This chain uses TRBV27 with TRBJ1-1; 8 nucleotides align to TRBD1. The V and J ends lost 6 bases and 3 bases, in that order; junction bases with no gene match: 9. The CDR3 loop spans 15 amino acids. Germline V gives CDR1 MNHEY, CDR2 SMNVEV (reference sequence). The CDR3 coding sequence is TGTGCCAGCAGGCCAGGGGGCGCGTCGGACACTGAAGCTTTCTTT. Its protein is CASRPGGASDTEAFF.

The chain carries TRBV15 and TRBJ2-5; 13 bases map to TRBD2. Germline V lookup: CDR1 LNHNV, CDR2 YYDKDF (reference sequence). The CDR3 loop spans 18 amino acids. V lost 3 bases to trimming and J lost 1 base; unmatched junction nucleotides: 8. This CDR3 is CATSSPPGLAGPQETQYF. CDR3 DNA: TGTGCCACCAGCAGCCCCCCGGGACTAGCGGGGCCCCAAGAGACCCAGTACTTC.

CDR3 sequence (DNA): TGCGCCAGCAGCTTGGAGGGCCGGGGGGCTGGCGGGGAGCTGTTTTTT. It translates to CASSLEGRGAGGELFF. This chain links TRBV5-1 with TRBJ2-2, with D perhaps matching TRBD2 (7 bases). Germline lookup yields CDR1 SGHRS and CDR2 YFSETQ. Trimming stripped 0 bases from V and 7 bases from J, with 16 bases between. This CDR3 has 16 amino acids.

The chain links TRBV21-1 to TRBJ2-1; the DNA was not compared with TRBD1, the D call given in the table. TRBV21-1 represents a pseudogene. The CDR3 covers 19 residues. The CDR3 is CASSKVGGSERVSYNEQFF. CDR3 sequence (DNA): TGTGCCAGCAGCAAAGTTGGGGGCAGCGAGAGGGTCTCCTACAATGAGCAGTTCTTC.

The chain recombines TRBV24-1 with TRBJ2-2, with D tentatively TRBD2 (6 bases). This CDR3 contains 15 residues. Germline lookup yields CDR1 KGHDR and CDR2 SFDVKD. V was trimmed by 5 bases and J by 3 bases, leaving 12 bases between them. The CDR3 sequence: CATSGGTFDTGELFF. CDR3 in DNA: TGTGCCACCAGTGGGGGGACTTTCGACACCGGGGAGCTGTTTTTT.

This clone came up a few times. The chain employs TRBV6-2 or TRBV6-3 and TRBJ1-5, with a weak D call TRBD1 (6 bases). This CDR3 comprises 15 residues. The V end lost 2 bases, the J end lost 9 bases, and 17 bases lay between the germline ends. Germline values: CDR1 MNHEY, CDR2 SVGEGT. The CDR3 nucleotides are TGTGCCAGCAGTTACGGATCGGGGGGGGGCTCGCCCCAGCATTTT. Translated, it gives CASSYGSGGGSPQHF.

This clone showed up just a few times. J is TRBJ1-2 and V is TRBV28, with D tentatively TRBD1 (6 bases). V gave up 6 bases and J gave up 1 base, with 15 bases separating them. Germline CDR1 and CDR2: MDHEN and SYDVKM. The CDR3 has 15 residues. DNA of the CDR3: TGTGCCAGCAGCACGGGGGGGCAGTTTAACTATGGCTACACCTTC. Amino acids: CASSTGGQFNYGYTF.